The 27 T cell receptor beta chains below were found in one sample sequenced in a study of cytomegalovirus exposure and HLA in healthy donors. PCR used 60 Vbeta primers and 13 Jbeta primers. TCRdb's table, derived via immunoSEQ multiplex PCR, lists solely in-frame clones and lacks some. The sample has roughly 200,000 clones, 75% to 90% seen once. Material: PBMCs. Receptor source: a woman aged 18 to 35 in good health and CMV-seronegative.

V and J are TRBV9 and TRBJ2-7, with 14 bases identical to TRBD2. Trimming removed 0 bases from V and 6 bases from J; junction bases left unmatched: 5. The CDR3 is 16 residues long. CDR1 is SGDLS and CDR2 is YYNGEE in the germline V gene. CDR3 in DNA: TGTGCCAGCAGCGTAGAGGGACTAGCGGGAGCCCCCGAGCAGTACTTC. Its translation is CASSVEGLAGAPEQYF.

The chain recombines TRBV29-1 with TRBJ2-2; TRBD1 agrees at 8 bases. V dropped 7 bases and J dropped 6; count of bases not matched to a gene: 10. The germline V gene encodes CDR1 SQVTM and CDR2 ANQGSEA. This CDR3 is built from 14 residues. Here the CDR3 DNA reads TGCAGCGGACGAAGGACAGGGCCGTCCGGGGAGCTGTTTTTT. Translated: CSGRRTGPSGELFF.

This clone was recorded only once. The rearrangement links TRBV2 to TRBJ1-2; TRBD1 is a possible D gene (5 bases). Germline loops: CDR1 SNHLY, CDR2 FYNNEI. Trimming stripped 0 bases from V and 4 bases from J, with 12 bases between. CDR3 size: 15 residues. The CDR3 sequence: CASSEAGGVGYGYTF. DNA for the CDR3: TGTGCCAGCAGTGAAGCGGGAGGGGTGGGCTATGGCTACACCTTC.

V is TRBV5-1 and J is TRBJ2-7; a possible D gene is TRBD1 (6 bases). V lost 0 bases, J lost 3 bases, and 16 bases lay in between. Germline lookup yields CDR1 SGHRS and CDR2 YFSETQ. The CDR3 is made up of 16 amino acids. CDR3 sequence reads: CASSLGQGLLLYEQYF. CDR3 in DNA: TGCGCCAGCAGCTTGGGCCAGGGGCTCTTACTCTACGAGCAGTACTTC.

There are a few counts of this clone. J is TRBJ2-7 and V is TRBV11-2; 8 nucleotides agree with TRBD1. V gave up 5 bases and J gave up 9 bases; unmatched junction bases: 18. Germline V gives CDR1 SGHAT, CDR2 FQNNGV. The CDR3 sequence is 16 residues long. The CDR3 coding sequence is TGTGCCAGCAGCAGGACTACAGGGGGGAGGTTTCGTGGGCAGTACTTC. Its translation is CASSRTTGGRFRGQYF.

The chain is built from TRBV5-5 and TRBJ1-2, with 7 bases fitting TRBD1. Germline V gene data show CDR1 as SGHKS and CDR2 as YYEKEE (reference sequence). The CDR3 is made up of 17 amino acids. V was pared by 3 bases and J by 5 bases, with 16 bases of the junction left unmatched. This CDR3 is CASSSRPGTDVEYGYTF. The DNA of the CDR3 is TGTGCCAGCAGCTCAAGGCCCGGGACAGATGTTGAATATGGCTACACCTTC. Full variable domain (rest looked up from reference TRBV5-5 and TRBJ1-2): DAGVTQSPTHLIKTRGQQVTLRCSPISGHKSVSWYQQVLGQGPQFIFQYYEKEERGRGNFPDRFSARQFPNYSSELNVNALLLGDSALYLCASSSRPGTDVEYGYTFGSGTRLTVV.

The CDR3 is CASSQGSSSGNTIYF. The CDR3 coding sequence is TGCGCCAGCAGCCAAGGATCTAGCTCTGGAAACACCATATATTTT. The chain combines TRBV4-1 with TRBJ1-3; D is unresolved. The germline gives CDR1 MGHRA, CDR2 YSYEKL. CDR3 length: 15 residues. V was pared by 1 base and J by 0 bases, with 7 bases between.

The chain couples TRBV4-3 to TRBJ2-3; 9 positions match TRBD2. Germline V CDR1 and CDR2: LGHNA, YSLEER. V trimming: 5 bases; J trimming: 2 bases; junction bases outside the gene matches: 8. The CDR3 has 16 residues. CDR3 DNA: TGCGCCAGCAGCTCCCGACTAGCGGCACCCACAGATACGCAGTATTTT. Translated, it gives CASSSRLAAPTDTQYF.

The chain links TRBV5-1 to TRBJ2-5; 7 positions agree with TRBD1. Germline V gives CDR1 SGHRS, CDR2 YFSETQ. The CDR3 spans 14 residues. J lost 3 bases, V lost 3 bases, and 5 bases had no gene match. CDR3 DNA: TGCGCCAGCAGCTCCCAGGGGACAGAAGAGACCCAGTACTTC. Translating gives CASSSQGTEETQYF.

The J gene is TRBJ1-2, the V gene TRBV27, with D hard to call. Deletions cut 2 bases from V and 4 bases from J, with 8 bases between. The germline CDR1 and CDR2 sequences are MNHEY and SMNVEV (reference sequence). This CDR3 is built from 13 residues. The CDR3 region is CASSLGTTYGYTF. Written as DNA, the CDR3 is TGTGCCAGCAGTTTAGGTACAACCTATGGCTACACCTTC.

A note on this clone: Germline is not matched at one junction end, which may reflect a read error. The chain has TRBV15 and TRBJ2-5, with D perhaps matching TRBD2 (6 bases). The DNA end lines up better with TRBJ2-7; the J call may be wrong. The CDR3 is 17 residues long. Germline assignment: CDR1 LNHNV and CDR2 YYDKDF (reference sequence). The CDR3 here is CATSRDGTDRSSDEQYF. The DNA of the CDR3 is TGTGCCACCAGCAGAGATGGGACTGACCGTTCCTCCGACGAGCAGTACTTC.

V and J are TRBV4-3 and TRBJ2-1, with no clear D. Trimming took 2 bases from V and 5 from J, leaving 7 bases between them. The CDR3 has 13 amino acids. The germline V gene has CDR1 LGHNA and CDR2 YSLEER. CDR3: CASSQSLDNEQFF. The CDR3 region has the DNA TGCGCCAGCAGCCAAAGTCTAGACAATGAGCAGTTCTTC.

This chain links TRBV7-9 with TRBJ2-1; tentative D call: TRBD2 (6 bases). V lost 3 bases, J lost 8 bases, and 20 bases lay in between. The germline V gene has CDR1 SEHNR and CDR2 FQNEAQ (reference sequence). CDR3 length: 16 residues. The chain's CDR3 is CASSFPRGKFYDEQFF. The CDR3 DNA follows: TGTGCCAGCAGCTTTCCCCGGGGGAAGTTTTATGATGAGCAGTTCTTC.

This chain connects TRBV5-4 to TRBJ1-6, with a weak D call TRBD1 (5 bases). The CDR3 is made up of 14 amino acids. Trimming removed 0 bases at V and 9 bases at J, with 10 bases between. The germline V gene has CDR1 SGHNT and CDR2 YYREEE (reference sequence). The CDR3 bases are TGTGCCAGCAGCTTGGGATGGGGCTTTTCACCCCTCCACTTT. It yields the protein CASSLGWGFSPLHF.

This chain links TRBV6-1 with TRBJ1-1, with D unresolved. Germline V lookup: CDR1 MNHNS, CDR2 SASEGT. The CDR3 runs to 14 residues. V dropped 0 bases and J dropped 5 bases, with 10 bases sitting between them. CDR3 DNA sequence: TGTGCCAGCAGTGAAGCAACGGGTAGAACTGAAGCTTTCTTT. It yields the protein CASSEATGRTEAFF.

This chain uses TRBV6-1 with TRBJ2-1; D remains ambiguous. CDR3 length: 13 amino acids. Trimming cost V 11 bases and J 4 bases, with 15 bases left between them. CDR1 and CDR2 (germline): MNHNS, SASEGT. CDR3 region: CASEIEEYNEQFF. The CDR3 bases are TGTGCCTCCGAGATCGAGGAGTACAATGAGCAGTTCTTC.

The CDR3 sequence: CASSFGGAFYEQYF. In DNA, the CDR3 is TGTGCCAGCAGCTTTGGGGGCGCGTTCTACGAGCAGTACTTC. The chain uses TRBV7-8 and TRBJ2-7; tentatively, D is TRBD1 (6 bases). The germline gives CDR1 SGHVS, CDR2 FQNEAQ. This CDR3 is 14 amino acids long. Deletions cut 3 bases from V and 3 bases from J, with 12 bases between. Drawing the rest from reference TRBV7-8 and TRBJ2-7, the complete variable domain is GAGVSQSPRYKVAKRGQDVALRCDPISGHVSLFWYQQALGQGPEFLTYFQNEAQLDKSGLPSDRFFAERPEGSVSTLKIQRTQQEDSAVYLCASSFGGAFYEQYFGPGTRLTVT.

The chain combines TRBV7-8 with TRBJ2-1; the match to TRBD1 covers 8 bases. Germline assignment: CDR1 SGHVS and CDR2 FQNEAQ. The trim removed 0 bases at V and 3 bases at J, leaving 7 bases unmatched. This CDR3 comprises 17 residues. The CDR3 region is CASSLAPNRGVYNEQFF. CDR3 DNA: TGTGCCAGCAGCTTAGCGCCCAACAGGGGGGTCTACAATGAGCAGTTCTTC.

The J gene is TRBJ1-2, the V gene TRBV2, with a tentative D call TRBD1 (5 bases). Germline V CDR1 and CDR2: SNHLY, FYNNEI. Trimming pared 3 bases from V and 4 bases from J, leaving 15 bases between. There are 15 residues in the CDR3. CDR3 nucleotide sequence: TGTGCCAGCAGTGATTCTTGGAGGGGCTCCTATGGCTACACCTTC. Protein: CASSDSWRGSYGYTF.

The rearrangement uses TRBV29-1 and TRBJ1-2, with D possibly matching TRBD1 (6 bases). The CDR3 is made up of 14 amino acids. The V gene's germline CDR1 is SQVTM and CDR2 ANQGSEA. Trimming left V 1 base short and J 2 bases short, with 11 bases between. The chain's CDR3 is CSVEATGPNYGYTF. The CDR3 coding sequence is TGCAGCGTTGAAGCCACAGGGCCGAACTATGGCTACACCTTC.

The CDR3 reads CASSAQGTSGELFF. Written as DNA, the CDR3 is TGTGCCAGCAGTGCCCAGGGGACGAGCGGGGAGCTGTTTTTT. The chain uses TRBV6-4 and TRBJ2-2; TRBD1 might be the D (6 bases). Trimming left V 4 bases short and J 7 bases short, with 13 bases between. Germline assignment: CDR1 MRHNA and CDR2 SNTAGT. This CDR3 has 14 residues.

V gene TRBV5-1 combines with J gene TRBJ2-6, with TRBD2 as a possible D gene (5 bases). V gave up 4 bases and J gave up 0 bases, with 17 bases separating them. This CDR3 has 18 residues. Germline V gene lookup returns CDR1 SGHRS and CDR2 YFSETQ. CDR3 sequence (DNA): TGCGCCAGCAGCCCGGGGATCAGTTCCTACTCTGGGGCCAACGTCCTGACTTTC. It encodes CASSPGISSYSGANVLTF.

J is TRBJ2-7 and V is TRBV5-4; 7 bases are shared with TRBD2. The CDR3 spans 17 residues. J was trimmed by 0 bases and V by 0 bases; bases with no gene match: 9. The germline V gene has CDR1 SGHNT and CDR2 YYREEE (reference sequence). CDR3 bases: TGTGCCAGCAGCTTGGAATCCCTGCGGGGGAACTCCTACGAGCAGTACTTC. Encoded protein: CASSLESLRGNSYEQYF.

V is TRBV30 and J is TRBJ2-5; D is unclear. In germline, CDR1 is GTSNPN, CDR2 SVGIG (reference sequence). With 2 bases removed from V and 3 bases from J, the gap between germline ends came to 7 bases. CDR3 length: 12 residues. The DNA for the CDR3 is TGTGCCTGGAGTAGCCCTGAAGAGACCCAGTACTTC. Translated: CAWSSPEETQYF.

The chain has TRBV5-1 and TRBJ1-2; D is uncertain. Germline lookup yields CDR1 SGHRS and CDR2 YFSETQ. The CDR3 runs to 15 residues. V lost 0 bases and J 7 bases, leaving 16 bases between the germline ends. The CDR3 DNA reads TGCGCCAGCAGCTTGGGCCCCGGGGAGGCTCGTGGCTACACCTTC. This codes for CASSLGPGEARGYTF. Based on the CDR3 plus reference TRBV5-1 and TRBJ1-2, the full variable domain is KAGVTQTPRYLIKTRGQQVTLSCSPISGHRSVSWYQQTPGQGLQFLFEYFSETQRNKGNFPGRFSGRQFSNSRSEMNVSTLELGDSALYLCASSLGPGEARGYTFGSGTRLTVV.

The rearrangement joins TRBV7-2 to TRBJ2-3; 9 bases align to TRBD2. The germline CDR1 and CDR2 sequences are SGHTA and FQGNSA. This CDR3 region has 17 residues. V was clipped by 1 base and J by 2 bases; unmatched bases: 7. The CDR3 sequence: CASSLGRGGRVTDTQYF. In nucleotides, the CDR3 is TGTGCCAGCAGCTTAGGGCGGGGGGGCCGGGTCACAGATACGCAGTATTTT.

The V gene is TRBV7-2, the J gene TRBJ1-5; 9 bases are shared with TRBD1. The germline V gene has CDR1 SGHTA and CDR2 FQGNSA. V lost 8 bases and J lost 7; bases outside the gene matches: 9. This CDR3 is built from 14 residues. The CDR3 DNA reads TGTGCCAGCTCCAAGACAGGGGGGAAACAGCCCCAGCATTTT. The encoded protein is CASSKTGGKQPQHF.